This T cell receptor (beta chain) was recorded in a study of OX40 agonist ivuxolimab in advanced cancers. As for the study in general: Prior anti-PD-1, anti-PD-L1 or anti-CTLA-4 therapy did not bar entry, and more than 35% had some.

Measured with immunoSEQ multiplex PCR; TCRdb has only the in-frame clones, and not every one. The sample consists of under 75,000 clones, approximately 86% of them appearing once. Of note for this clone: What it recognizes is unknown.

Study-wide results and caveats: Determination of antigen specificity was not performed for the expanded peripheral T cells. Mean expanded clone counts were higher in CD8+ than CD4+ T cells.

The CDR3 totals 15 residues. CDR1 is SGHRS, CDR2 YFSETQ, per germline. V lost 1 base and J lost 7, with 15 bases in between. This receptor was taken from an adult with an advanced solid tumor such as melanoma, head and neck, liver or kidney cancer. The J gene is TRBJ1-3, the V gene TRBV5-1; a weak D match, TRBD1 (6 bases). This material consisted of CD4+ or CD8+ T cells sorted from blood, taken in a trial of the OX40 agonist ivuxolimab. The CDR3 nucleotides are TGCGCCAGCAGCTTGAACGGGTACAGGGCGAACACCATATATTTT. Amino acids: CASSLNGYRANTIYF. The variable domain in full, with the rest retrieved from reference TRBV5-1 and TRBJ1-3, is KAGVTQTPRYLIKTRGQQVTLSCSPISGHRSVSWYQQTPGQGLQFLFEYFSETQRNKGNFPGRFSGRQFSNSRSEMNVSTLELGDSALYLCASSLNGYRANTIYFGEGSWLTVV.